This T cell receptor (beta chain) is drawn from a study of shared clonotypes between healthy human individuals. Concerning this clone: Its antigen remains unknown.

In the original workflow: Junction-only sequences without quality scores were provided by ImmunoSEQ, so filtering was different. Assay used: immunoSEQ multiplex PCR; TCRdb lists only in-frame clones, some missing. V and J calls and clone size are as listed in that table; D and trimming were resolved from the DNA. The sample shows 400,000 to 500,000 clones, roughly 78% of them seen only once. The donors were all Caucasian adults (living in Nashville, Tennessee). General observations from the study: Specimens sampled were limited to blood, with tissue repertoires likely differing.

What was sequenced was PBMCs. The origin of this receptor is a woman aged 40 to 50 in good health. Some clones in this sample may be carry-over from other donors' samples.

The CDR3 loop is CASSTPGLADEQYF. The DNA of the CDR3 is TGTGCCAGTAGTACTCCGGGACTAGCGGACGAGCAGTACTTC. J is TRBJ2-7 and V is TRBV19; 11 positions match TRBD2. The CDR3 loop spans 14 amino acids. The germline V gene has CDR1 LNHDA and CDR2 SQIVND (reference sequence). Trimming took 4 bases from V and 5 from J; bases not matched to a gene: 4.